Below are 8 T cell receptor beta chains sequenced from a single sample in a study of T cells in Graves' hyperthyroidism and ophthalmopathy. Researchers took RNA transcripts and amplified the TCR beta CDR3 regions from them. A first-round RT-PCR of the TCR CDR3 used the HTBI primer set. MiXCR was run by TCRdb on the multiplex PCR reads, yielding one entry per CDR3 protein. Among about 710,000 distinct CDR3 sequences, less than 20% were seen once, and the ten largest hold approximately 8.4%. The material sequenced was blood. Receptors were obtained from a man younger than 35 with Graves' hyperthyroidism.

The rearrangement uses TRBV6-5 and TRBJ1-1, with D tentatively TRBD1 (5 bases). Germline lookup yields CDR1 MNHEY and CDR2 SVGAGI. This CDR3 is built from 13 residues. Trimming left V 4 bases short and J 3 bases short, with 9 bases between. In nucleotides, the CDR3 is TGTGCCAGCAGTTGGCTGACAGACACTGAAGCTTTCTTT. Its protein is CASSWLTDTEAFF.

This clonotype was detected ten times or more. The chain recombines TRBV20-1 with TRBJ2-7; D possibly uses TRBD1 or TRBD2 (5 bases each). This CDR3 is built from 14 residues. Germline lookup yields CDR1 DFQATT and CDR2 SNEGSKA (reference sequence). V lost 0 bases and J lost 2, with 11 bases in between. Here the CDR3 DNA reads TGCAGTGCTAGAGATGCCCCGGGGCCCTACGAGCAGTACTTC. Residues: CSARDAPGPYEQYF.

CDR3 in DNA: TGTGCCAGTAGTAGTACAAAACAGGGCGTGGGACAGCCCCAGCATTTT. Amino acids: CASSSTKQGVGQPQHF. The chain carries TRBV19 and TRBJ1-5; perhaps TRBD1 as D (6 bases). V gave up 4 bases and J gave up 7 bases, with 20 bases separating them. Germline V CDR1 and CDR2: LNHDA, SQIVND (reference sequence). There are 16 residues in the CDR3.

The V call is TRBV4-1, the J call TRBJ2-3; 14 bases map to TRBD2. Germline V gene data show CDR1 as MGHRA and CDR2 as YSYEKL. This CDR3 is built from 17 residues. V gave up 1 base and J gave up 6 bases; unmatched junction bases: 6. CDR3 protein: CASSQGGTSGSDDTQYF. For the CDR3, the DNA is TGCGCCAGCAGCCAAGGCGGGACTAGCGGGAGTGATGATACGCAGTATTTT.

This clonotype has more than one count but fewer than ten. This chain links TRBV28 with TRBJ2-3; TRBD2 agrees at 11 bases. V gave up 5 bases and J gave up 2 bases; unmatched junction bases: 6. CDR1 MDHEN and CDR2 SYDVKM come from the germline V gene. The CDR3 is 16 amino acids. The CDR3 is CASSTSGSPHTDTQYF. As DNA, the CDR3 is TGTGCCAGCAGTACTAGCGGGAGTCCCCACACAGATACGCAGTATTTT.

V is TRBV20-1 and J is TRBJ2-3; 8 bases line up with TRBD1. The CDR3 length is 14 residues. Germline V gene lookup returns CDR1 DFQATT and CDR2 SNEGSKA (reference sequence). Trimming at V came to 2 bases and at J to 6 bases, leaving 7 bases not matched to a gene. The chain's CDR3 is CSARLTGAEDTQYF. The DNA of the CDR3 is TGCAGTGCTAGACTGACAGGGGCTGAGGATACGCAGTATTTT.

This clonotype was recorded many times. The chain couples TRBV20-1 to TRBJ2-3; 9 positions agree with TRBD2. J gave up 6 bases and V 6 bases, and 16 bases lay outside the gene matches. The germline V gene encodes CDR1 DFQATT and CDR2 SNEGSKA (reference sequence). The CDR3 sequence is 16 residues long. CDR3 sequence: CSAQLGAGGPVDTQYF. For the CDR3, the DNA is TGCAGTGCCCAGCTCGGGGCGGGAGGGCCGGTGGATACGCAGTATTTT.

This clonotype was counted between two and nine times. The chain joins TRBV7-3 to TRBJ2-5; 7 nucleotides agree with TRBD1. This CDR3 has 14 amino acids. The V gene end was trimmed by 5 bases and the J gene end by 5 bases; junction bases not matched to a gene: 8. Germline loops: CDR1 SGHTA, CDR2 FQGTGA. The CDR3 DNA follows: TGTGCCAGCAGCGAGACAGGGCGGGTGGAGACCCAGTACTTC. Translated: CASSETGRVETQYF.